The rows below give T cell receptor beta chains drawn from one sample of a study of T cells in Graves' hyperthyroidism and ophthalmopathy. From the multiplex PCR reads, TCRdb called clonotypes with MiXCR, one entry per CDR3 protein. The sample includes hundreds of thousands of distinct CDR3 sequences, about 15% of them seen just once. The specimen sequenced was blood. These receptors all come from a woman aged 35 to 49 with Graves' ophthalmopathy. Each CDR3 is given without its conserved first and last residue.

j_call: TRBJ2-2
v_call: TRBV12-3/TRBV12-4
cdr3_aa: ASRNQGTGELF

j_call: TRBJ2-5
v_call: TRBV29-1
cdr3_aa: STAWGEGRQETQY

j_call: TRBJ2-7
v_call: TRBV28
cdr3_aa: ASSLSGTGDFSSYEQY

j_call: TRBJ2-7
v_call: TRBV7-9
cdr3_aa: ASSSSDWPYEQY

j_call: TRBJ2-2
v_call: TRBV5-1
cdr3_aa: ASTRSDGRELF

j_call: TRBJ2-7
v_call: TRBV7-9
cdr3_aa: ASSFLATSAHEQY

j_call: TRBJ1-2
v_call: TRBV12-3/TRBV12-4
cdr3_aa: ASSGDREIDGYT

j_call: TRBJ2-7
v_call: TRBV28
cdr3_aa: ASSISTTYEQY

j_call: TRBJ2-2
v_call: TRBV2
cdr3_aa: ASSARGRAKLNTGELF

j_call: TRBJ2-5
v_call: TRBV7-8
cdr3_aa: ASSLALLETQY

j_call: TRBJ2-7
v_call: TRBV6-5
cdr3_aa: ASSWSTGSYEQY

j_call: TRBJ2-5
v_call: TRBV11-1
cdr3_aa: ASSGRTQY

j_call: TRBJ1-5
v_call: TRBV28
cdr3_aa: ASRTDYSNQPQH

j_call: TRBJ1-1
v_call: TRBV20-1
cdr3_aa: SALSTGQSRSTEAF

j_call: TRBJ1-1
v_call: TRBV19
cdr3_aa: ASSMGGSYTEAF

j_call: TRBJ2-2
v_call: TRBV2
cdr3_aa: ASSGTGAGELF

j_call: TRBJ1-5
v_call: TRBV30
cdr3_aa: AWSVDGTGAQPQH

j_call: TRBJ2-6
v_call: TRBV28
cdr3_aa: ASRVGANVLT

j_call: TRBJ1-5
v_call: TRBV7-8
cdr3_aa: ASRMSGFNQPQH

j_call: TRBJ2-7
v_call: TRBV29-1
cdr3_aa: SVRTHYEQY

j_call: TRBJ2-4
v_call: TRBV28
cdr3_aa: ATRVGGENIQY

j_call: TRBJ1-1
v_call: TRBV11-3
cdr3_aa: ASSPWAGGSTEAF